The clone carrying this TCR beta chain turned up a few times. What it recognizes is unknown. There were TCR beta CDR3 regions amplified from RNA transcripts. HTBI primers drove first-round RT-PCR of the TCR CDR3. TCRdb redid the calling of the multiplex PCR reads with MiXCR, one entry per CDR3 protein. The sample shows about 640,000 distinct CDR3 sequences, more than 20% of them seen only once. Trimming stripped 5 bases from V and 3 bases from J, with 8 bases between. CDR1 and CDR2 (germline): GTSNPN, SVGIG (reference sequence). This CDR3 has 11 amino acids. The data belong to a study of T cells in Graves' hyperthyroidism and ophthalmopathy. Study-level points and caveats: Most clonotypes that expanded in the thyroid above 0.001 also showed up in blood. A model of 13 V-J features distinguished ophthalmopathy from stable hyperthyroidism. For ophthalmopathy, model prediction preceded onset by a median about 6 months.

Patients having uncontrolled infection, another autoimmune disease, pregnancy or lactation were not included. This chain links TRBV30 with TRBJ2-7, with TRBD1 as a possible D gene (5 bases). The sequence derives from a man aged 25-45 years with Graves' ophthalmopathy. Sequencing was performed on blood. CDR3 sequence: CAWGHFYEQYF. The CDR3 DNA follows: TGTGCCTGGGGACATTTCTACGAGCAGTACTTC.